These 26 T cell receptor beta chains originate from one sample sequenced in a study of T-cell memory formation after mild COVID-19. TCRdb redid the calling of the 5' RACE reads with MiXCR, one entry per CDR3 protein. The sample lists some 160,000 distinct CDR3 sequences, around 13% occurring once. The material sequenced was PBMCs or a T cell subset sorted from them (not recorded which). All receptors come from a man between 18 and 35 years old who had mild COVID-19 (a few samples of this study predate the infection). Cell type and time point are not known.

This clonotype was detected only a few times. The rearrangement joins TRBV19 to TRBJ2-4; D remains ambiguous. The germline gives CDR1 LNHDA, CDR2 SQIVND (reference sequence). Trimming pared 8 bases from V and 7 bases from J, leaving 18 bases between. The CDR3 loop spans 14 amino acids. The CDR3 is CASATLGFRNIQYF. CDR3 DNA: TGTGCCAGTGCGACACTCGGTTTCCGGAACATTCAGTACTTC.

In its sample, this clonotype was seen a few times. V usage is TRBV9 and J usage is TRBJ1-6; D remains ambiguous. Germline V gives CDR1 SGDLS, CDR2 YYNGEE. The CDR3 totals 13 residues. The germline V and J ends were trimmed by 3 bases and 7 bases, with 8 bases remaining between them. CDR3 residues: CASSADGNSPLHF. The CDR3 DNA sequence: TGTGCCAGCAGCGCCGACGGGAATTCACCCCTCCACTTT.

There are many counts of this clonotype. V gene TRBV29-1 combines with J gene TRBJ2-7; D perhaps matches TRBD2 (6 bases). Germline loops: CDR1 SQVTM, CDR2 ANQGSEA. This CDR3 is 11 amino acids long. V was cut by 3 bases and J by 5 bases, with 8 bases left in between. CDR3 sequence (DNA): TGCAGCGTTGAGGAGGGAAACGAGCAGTACGTC. Protein: CSVEEGNEQYV.

In DNA form, the CDR3 reads TGTGCCAGCAGCCCGGGACAGGGCGGCTCCTATAATTCACCCCTCCACTTT. Its protein is CASSPGQGGSYNSPLHF. This chain links TRBV5-6 with TRBJ1-6, with TRBD1 matching 9 bases. The V gene's germline CDR1 is SGHDT and CDR2 YYEEEE. The CDR3 totals 17 residues. J gave up 0 bases and V 4 bases, and 5 bases lay outside the gene matches.

The rearrangement links TRBV18 to TRBJ1-2; D uncertain. There are 13 residues in the CDR3. V lost 3 bases to trimming and J lost 5 bases, with 10 bases between them. Germline assignment: CDR1 KGHSH and CDR2 LQKENI. The CDR3 DNA follows: TGTGCCAGCTCACCTGAACGGGATTATGGCTACACCTTC. This translates into CASSPERDYGYTF.

V and J are TRBV7-3 and TRBJ2-6; tentatively, D is TRBD1 or TRBD2 (5 bases each). The CDR3 is made up of 17 amino acids. CDR1 SGHTA and CDR2 FQGTGA come from the germline V gene. V was pared by 2 bases and J by 4 bases, with 15 bases between. The CDR3 nucleotides read TGTGCCAGCAGCTTACGTCTCTTGGGGACCGGGGCCAACGTCCTGACTTTC. It yields the protein CASSLRLLGTGANVLTF.

The chain joins TRBV3-1 to TRBJ2-5; D possibly corresponds to TRBD2 (6 bases). Germline assignment: CDR1 LGHDT and CDR2 YNNKEL (reference sequence). There are 16 residues in the CDR3. The ends were cut back, 4 bases at V and 2 bases at J, with 17 bases in the middle. CDR3 in DNA: TGTGCCAGCAGCCCAGAAGCGGGTGGCCCTCAAGAGACCCAGTACTTC. Its translation: CASSPEAGGPQETQYF.

The chain links TRBV2 to TRBJ2-7, with D possibly being TRBD1 (6 bases). The CDR3 spans 13 residues. Trimming left V 6 bases short and J 3 bases short, with 12 bases between. Germline V CDR1 and CDR2: SNHLY, FYNNEI. CDR3 nucleotides: TGTGCCAGCAGCTTCGACAGGTTCTACGAGCAGTACTTC. This codes for CASSFDRFYEQYF.

J is TRBJ2-3 and V is TRBV9, with 8 nucleotides matching TRBD1. The germline V gene encodes CDR1 SGDLS and CDR2 YYNGEE. The CDR3 is 16 residues long. J was trimmed by 0 bases and V by 2 bases; bases with no gene match: 5. CDR3 in amino acids: CASSVFQGASTDTQYF. The CDR3 coding sequence is TGTGCCAGCAGCGTTTTCCAGGGGGCCAGCACAGATACGCAGTATTTT.

The chain couples TRBV9 to TRBJ2-3, with 8 bases lining up with TRBD1. The germline V gene encodes CDR1 SGDLS and CDR2 YYNGEE. Trimming took 4 bases from V and 5 from J; bases not matched to a gene: 6. This CDR3 comprises 14 residues. The chain's CDR3 is CASSKTGVGDTQYF. The CDR3 DNA reads TGTGCCAGCAGCAAGACAGGGGTCGGAGATACGCAGTATTTT.

The V gene is TRBV6-5, the J gene TRBJ1-1; D perhaps matches TRBD1 (5 bases). The CDR3 has 11 amino acids. Germline assignment: CDR1 MNHEY and CDR2 SVGAGI. Trimming took 8 bases from V and 7 from J, leaving 11 bases between them. The CDR3: CASGRQGEAFF. The CDR3 nucleotides read TGTGCCAGCGGCCGTCAGGGTGAAGCTTTCTTT.

The J gene is TRBJ2-5, the V gene TRBV4-1, with D tentatively TRBD2 (6 bases). V was shortened by 0 bases and J by 5 bases, with 13 bases between the two germline ends. The CDR3 extends over 15 amino acids. The V gene's germline CDR1 is MGHRA and CDR2 YSYEKL. CDR3: CASSQESRLVETQYF. The CDR3 DNA reads as TGCGCCAGCAGCCAAGAATCACGACTAGTGGAGACCCAGTACTTC.

This clonotype was seen only a few times. In DNA form, the CDR3 reads TGTGCCAGCAGCCTCCGACTAGCGGGTCAAGAGACCCAGTACTTC. Protein: CASSLRLAGQETQYF. J is TRBJ2-5 and V is TRBV5-6; 10 bases match TRBD2. Germline CDR1 is SGHDT and CDR2 is YYEEEE. This CDR3 is 15 amino acids long. V was pared by 4 bases and J by 2 bases, with 5 bases of the junction left unmatched.

This chain joins TRBV6-1 and TRBJ2-7; 11 nucleotides line up with TRBD1. Germline CDR1 and CDR2: MNHNS and SASEGT. Trimming at V came to 5 bases and at J to 7 bases, leaving 10 bases not matched to a gene. The CDR3 has 15 amino acids. In nucleotides, the CDR3 is TGTGCCAGCAGTCTACACGGGACAGGGGGAGGTGAGCAGTACGTC. This sequence encodes CASSLHGTGGGEQYV.

This clonotype was seen many times. This sequence joins TRBV6-2 or TRBV6-3 and TRBJ1-6; D is undetermined. Trimming removed 7 bases at V and 0 bases at J, with 7 bases between. The CDR3 is made up of 14 amino acids. Germline V lookup: CDR1 MNHEY, CDR2 SVGEGT. CDR3: CASKRSSYNSPLHF. In nucleotides, the CDR3 is TGTGCCAGCAAAAGGAGCTCCTATAATTCACCCCTCCACTTT.

The chain uses TRBV5-1 and TRBJ1-6; D remains unclear. Per germline, CDR1 SGHRS and CDR2 YFSETQ. CDR3 length: 12 residues. V lost 0 bases, J lost 11 bases, and 6 bases lay in between. The CDR3 DNA reads TGCGCCAGCAGCTTGGACCGTACACCCCTCCACTTT. It is translated as CASSLDRTPLHF. Together with reference TRBV5-1 and TRBJ1-6, the CDR3 gives the full variable domain: KAGVTQTPRYLIKTRGQQVTLSCSPISGHRSVSWYQQTPGQGLQFLFEYFSETQRNKGNFPGRFSGRQFSNSRSEMNVSTLELGDSALYLCASSLDRTPLHFGNGTRLTVT.

This clonotype was seen only a few times. The chain employs TRBV6-6 and TRBJ2-3; D not certain. V lost 5 bases and J 2 bases, leaving 11 bases between the germline ends. This CDR3 comprises 14 residues. Germline CDR1 reads MNHNY; CDR2 reads SVGAGI (reference sequence). CDR3 in DNA: TGTGCCAGCAGTAGAAGCACCCTCACAGATACGCAGTATTTT. Translation: CASSRSTLTDTQYF.

V usage is TRBV7-7 and J usage is TRBJ2-5; D not certain. Germline CDR1 SSHAT, CDR2 FNYEAQ (reference sequence). The CDR3 runs to 14 residues. The ends were cut back, 1 base at V and 7 bases at J, with 13 bases in the middle. The CDR3 here is CASSLGGVPGTQYF. The CDR3, as DNA: TGTGCCAGCAGCTTAGGTGGGGTTCCGGGGACCCAGTACTTC.

The rearrangement joins TRBV29-1 to TRBJ2-3; 8 nucleotides align to TRBD2. Germline CDR1 reads SQVTM; CDR2 reads ANQGSEA. The CDR3 is 13 amino acids. The CDR3 protein is CSFGGGPTDTQYF. The CDR3 DNA reads TGCAGTTTCGGGGGGGGCCCCACAGATACGCAGTATTTT.

V is TRBV7-2 and J is TRBJ1-4; weak D call: TRBD1 (5 bases). V was cut by 3 bases and J by 4 bases, with 12 bases left in between. Germline loops: CDR1 SGHTA, CDR2 FQGNSA. CDR3 size: 15 residues. CDR3 amino acids: CASSFGGDYNEKLFF. The CDR3 DNA follows: TGTGCCAGCAGCTTCGGCGGGGACTATAATGAAAAACTGTTTTTT.

This clonotype was seen a handful of times. The gene calls are TRBV19 and TRBJ1-5; 7 bases are shared with TRBD1. V was clipped by 1 base and J by 5 bases; unmatched bases: 5. The CDR3 extends over 15 amino acids. Germline V gives CDR1 LNHDA, CDR2 SQIVND (reference sequence). The CDR3 loop is CASSIGGDSYQPQHF. CDR3 bases: TGTGCCAGTAGTATAGGGGGGGACAGCTATCAGCCCCAGCATTTT.

This clonotype was seen more than once but under ten times. The CDR3 DNA reads TGTGCCAGCAGCGACGGGACAGGACCTTACGAGCAGTACTTC. Encoded protein: CASSDGTGPYEQYF. The chain has TRBV6-5 and TRBJ2-7; 8 positions agree with TRBD1. The germline V gene has CDR1 MNHEY and CDR2 SVGAGI. V was pared by 6 bases and J by 4 bases, with 8 bases of the junction left unmatched. CDR3 size: 14 residues.

This clonotype was seen ten or more times. The chain employs TRBV7-9 and TRBJ2-3; 10 nucleotides agree with TRBD2. Germline V gene lookup returns CDR1 SEHNR and CDR2 FQNEAQ (reference sequence). There are 15 residues in the CDR3. V lost 3 bases to trimming and J lost 3 bases; unmatched junction nucleotides: 3. The DNA for the CDR3 is TGTGCCAGCAGCTTGGAACTAGCGGGGACAGATACGCAGTATTTT. It specifies CASSLELAGTDTQYF.

This clonotype showed up many times. This chain links TRBV2 with TRBJ1-6; 8 positions match TRBD1. After removal of 6 bases from V and 10 bases from J, the junction contained 2 bases not matched to a gene. This CDR3 is 12 amino acids long. CDR1 and CDR2 from the germline V gene are SNHLY and FYNNEI. Here the CDR3 DNA reads TGTGCCAGCAGAGGGACAGGATCACCCCTCCACTTT. It codes for CASRGTGSPLHF. Based on the CDR3 plus reference TRBV2 and TRBJ1-6, the full variable domain is EPEVTQTPSHQVTQMGQEVILRCVPISNHLYFYWYRQILGQKVEFLVSFYNNEISEKSEIFDDQFSVERPDGSNFTLKIRSTKLEDSAMYFCASRGTGSPLHFGNGTRLTVT.

At least ten counts were recorded for this clonotype. The chain employs TRBV7-9 and TRBJ2-1; TRBD2 is a possible D gene (6 bases). V was cut by 3 bases and J by 0 bases, with 12 bases left in between. There are 16 residues in the CDR3. The germline V gene encodes CDR1 SEHNR and CDR2 FQNEAQ (reference sequence). DNA of the CDR3: TGTGCCAGCAGCTTCCTCCTAGCGCCCTCCTACAATGAGCAGTTCTTC. It codes for CASSFLLAPSYNEQFF. The whole variable domain, filled in from reference TRBV7-9 and TRBJ2-1, reads DTGVSQNPRHKITKRGQNVTFRCDPISEHNRLYWYRQTLGQGPEFLTYFQNEAQLEKSRLLSDRFSAERPKGSFSTLEIQRTEQGDSAMYLCASSFLLAPSYNEQFFGPGTRLTVL.

V usage is TRBV7-9 and J usage is TRBJ1-3; TRBD1 aligns across 7 bases. The CDR3 runs to 17 residues. Germline V gives CDR1 SEHNR, CDR2 FQNEAQ (reference sequence). Unmatched junction bases numbered 9, after V lost 4 bases and J lost 0 bases. The chain's CDR3 is CASSSPPGQSSGNTIYF. The CDR3 coding sequence is TGTGCCAGCAGCTCACCGCCGGGACAGAGCTCTGGAAACACCATATATTTT.